This T cell receptor beta chain originates from a study of blood T cell repertoires in COVID-19. Study as a whole: COVID-19 samples collected from the United States, Italy and Spain covered acute and convalescent phases. T cells, B-cell-depleted T cells, or PBMCs provided the cDNA or gDNA that served as material.

Assay used: immunoSEQ multiplex PCR; TCRdb lists only in-frame clones, some missing. There are hundreds of thousands of clones in the sample; 88% occur only once, and 2% to 2.5% lies in the top ten. Germline-derived CDR1 and CDR2 are MNHEY and SVGAGI. The CDR3 loop spans 12 amino acids. Trimming stripped 7 bases from V and 5 bases from J, with 10 bases between. The TCR sequence derives from a woman in her sixties in a cohort exposed to, infected with or recovered from COVID-19 (not recorded which). Sequenced: PBMCs or T cells enriched from blood (not recorded which). The chain has TRBV6-5 and TRBJ2-3; weak D call: TRBD2 (5 bases). CDR3 nucleotides: TGTGCCAGCAAGGCTAGCCAAGATACGCAGTATTTT. Its protein product is CASKASQDTQYF.